One sample yielded the 6 T cell receptor beta chains listed below, sequenced in a study of T cells and copy number aberrations in small-cell lung cancer. Generated by immunoSEQ multiplex PCR, the TCRdb table keeps only in-frame clones and is missing some. The data show roughly 7,600 clones, with about four fifths seen just once and about 5% held by the top ten. The sample comprised normal tissue next to the tumor. The receptors were sampled from a woman aged 45-65 years with small cell lung cancer.

V is TRBV30 and J is TRBJ2-7; maybe TRBD1 (5 bases). Between the trimmed V and J ends, which lost 2 bases and 3 bases, there was a span of 11 bases. The CDR3 contains 13 residues. The germline V gene has CDR1 GTSNPN and CDR2 SVGIG (reference sequence). CDR3 loop: CAWSFTGYYEQYF. In DNA, the CDR3 is TGTGCCTGGAGTTTTACAGGCTACTACGAGCAGTACTTC. Full variable domain (outside the CDR3, taken from reference TRBV30 and TRBJ2-7): SQTIHQWPATLVQPVGSPLSLECTVEGTSNPNLYWYRQAAGRGLQLLFYSVGIGQISSEVPQNLSASRPQDRQFILSSKKLLLSDSGFYLCAWSFTGYYEQYFGPGTRLTVT.

This clone has only one observation. The V gene is TRBV7-3, the J gene TRBJ2-2; D is possibly TRBD2 (5 bases). V was pared by 0 bases and J by 4 bases, with 6 bases between. Germline V lookup: CDR1 SGHTA, CDR2 FQGTGA. The CDR3 totals 14 residues. In DNA, the CDR3 is TGTGCCAGCAGCTTAACTCTAGCCACCGGGGAGCTGTTTTTT. Residues: CASSLTLATGELFF.

This chain uses TRBV5-1 with TRBJ2-7; 8 bases agree with TRBD1. This CDR3 is 14 amino acids long. The V gene's germline CDR1 is SGHRS and CDR2 YFSETQ. J gave up 4 bases and V 4 bases, and 7 bases lay outside the gene matches. CDR3 nucleotide sequence: TGCGCCAGCAGCCCCCCAGGGGGCAGGTACGAGCAGTACTTC. Translating it yields CASSPPGGRYEQYF.

This clone is a singleton in its sample. The rearrangement uses TRBV19 and TRBJ1-2, with a tentative D call TRBD1 (5 bases). Germline V CDR1 and CDR2: LNHDA, SQIVND (reference sequence). Between the trimmed V and J ends, which lost 9 bases and 8 bases, there was a span of 13 bases. The CDR3 contains 11 residues. The CDR3 loop reads CASWGGDGYTF. The DNA of the CDR3 is TGTGCCAGCTGGGGGGGGGACGGCTACACCTTC.

This clone was detected a few times. The same CDR3 can be traced to other DNA sequences in this sample. The rearrangement uses TRBV5-6 and TRBJ1-1; TRBD1 aligns across 10 bases. V dropped 3 bases and J dropped 5; count of bases not matched to a gene: 4. CDR1 is SGHDT and CDR2 is YYEEEE in the germline V gene. The length of the CDR3 is 14 residues. The CDR3 loop reads CASSWDRGLTEAFF. In nucleotides, the CDR3 is TGTGCCAGCAGCTGGGACAGGGGTCTTACTGAAGCTTTCTTT. Variable domain in full (rest from reference TRBV5-6 and TRBJ1-1): DAGVTQSPTHLIKTRGQQVTLRCSPKSGHDTVSWYQQALGQGPQFIFQYYEEEERQRGNFPDRFSGHQFPNYSSELNVNALLLGDSALYLCASSWDRGLTEAFFGQGTRLTVV.

The chain uses TRBV10-3 and TRBJ2-3; 12 bases match TRBD2. V lost 10 bases and J lost 4; bases outside the gene matches: 6. There are 14 residues in the CDR3. Germline V CDR1 and CDR2: ENHRY, SYGVKD. The CDR3 sequence is CATRLAGDADTQYF. As DNA, the CDR3 is TGTGCCACGCGACTAGCGGGAGACGCAGATACGCAGTATTTT.